One sample yielded the 4 T cell receptor beta chains listed below, sequenced in a study of CD8 T cells in Susac syndrome. Reverse transcription of roughly 0.5 to 1 ug RNA used random hexamers. TCRdb analysed the immunoSEQ multiplex PCR reads with MiXCR anew, one entry per CDR3 protein. The table lists about 180,000 distinct CDR3 sequences, approximately 96% of them singletons, with 0.093% in the top ten. Sample: CD4+ T cells from PBMCs. These receptors were taken from a human donor with multiple sclerosis.

This clonotype was seen more than once but under ten times. The J gene is TRBJ2-7, the V gene TRBV6-2 or TRBV6-3, with D unclear. Deletions cut 6 bases from V and 3 bases from J, with 6 bases between. Germline CDR1 reads MNHEY; CDR2 reads SVGEGT. This CDR3 region has 11 residues. This CDR3 is CASSRNYEQYF. Written as DNA, the CDR3 is TGTGCCAGCAGCCGTAACTACGAGCAGTACTTC.

The V and J genes are TRBV29-1 and TRBJ1-5, with a tentative D call TRBD1 (5 bases). Germline V gene lookup returns CDR1 SQVTM and CDR2 ANQGSEA. This CDR3 region has 13 residues. V shed 7 bases and J shed 6 bases, with 16 bases lying between them. The CDR3: CSAGDGGGQPQHF. In DNA form, the CDR3 reads TGCAGCGCTGGGGACGGAGGAGGTCAGCCCCAGCATTTT.

The CDR3 bases are TGTGCCAGCAGCCAAGCAGACAGGGCCTACGAGCAGTACTTC. It specifies CASSQADRAYEQYF. The genes are TRBV3-1 and TRBJ2-7, with 7 nucleotides matching TRBD1. This CDR3 region has 14 residues. With 1 base clipped from V and 2 bases from J, the junction kept 2 bases outside the gene matches. Germline values: CDR1 LGHDT, CDR2 YNNKEL (reference sequence).

CDR3 DNA: TGTGCCAGCAGCCTTGGACGAGAGCAGTACTTC. Its protein is CASSLGREQYF. V and J are TRBV3-1 and TRBJ2-7; D is uncertain. Germline V CDR1 and CDR2: LGHDT, YNNKEL (reference sequence). CDR3 length equals 11 residues. V lost 4 bases and J 7 bases, leaving 8 bases between the germline ends.